The clone carrying this TCR beta chain was detected a few times. Its antigen remains unidentified. A J-beta primer mix and a sample-barcoded 5' primer were used in a second PCR of roughly 6 to 11 cycles. TCRdb independently ran MiXCR on the 5' RACE reads; one entry per CDR3 protein. The repertoire includes 780,000 or so distinct CDR3 sequences, around 50% of them detected once, and 20% to 30% sits in the top ten. These data are taken from a study of blood T cells in healthy people across ages. Study observations and caveats: Getting older went along with TCR beta diversity per million T cells dropping roughly linearly. From one million sequenced T cells, diversity estimates were lower bounds.

Extractions gave at least 5.5 micrograms of total RNA per sample. The CDR3 has 21 residues. The V gene end was trimmed by 4 bases and the J gene end by 4 bases; junction bases not matched to a gene: 19. The V gene's germline CDR1 is SGHAT and CDR2 FQNNGV. The TCR originated in a man aged 35 to 55 in good health. The chain is built from TRBV11-2 and TRBJ1-6, with 10 positions matching TRBD1. The sequencing input was blood. CDR3 amino acids: CASSSRAPGTGVNKYNSPLHF. The DNA of the CDR3 is TGTGCCAGCAGCTCGCGCGCTCCCGGGACAGGGGTTAATAAATATAATTCACCCCTCCACTTT. Supplemented by reference TRBV11-2 and TRBJ1-6, the full variable domain reads EAGVAQSPRYKIIEKRQSVAFWCNPISGHATLYWYQQILGQGPKLLIQFQNNGVVDDSQLPKDRFSAERLKGVDSTLKIQPAKLEDSAVYLCASSSRAPGTGVNKYNSPLHFGNGTRLTVT.